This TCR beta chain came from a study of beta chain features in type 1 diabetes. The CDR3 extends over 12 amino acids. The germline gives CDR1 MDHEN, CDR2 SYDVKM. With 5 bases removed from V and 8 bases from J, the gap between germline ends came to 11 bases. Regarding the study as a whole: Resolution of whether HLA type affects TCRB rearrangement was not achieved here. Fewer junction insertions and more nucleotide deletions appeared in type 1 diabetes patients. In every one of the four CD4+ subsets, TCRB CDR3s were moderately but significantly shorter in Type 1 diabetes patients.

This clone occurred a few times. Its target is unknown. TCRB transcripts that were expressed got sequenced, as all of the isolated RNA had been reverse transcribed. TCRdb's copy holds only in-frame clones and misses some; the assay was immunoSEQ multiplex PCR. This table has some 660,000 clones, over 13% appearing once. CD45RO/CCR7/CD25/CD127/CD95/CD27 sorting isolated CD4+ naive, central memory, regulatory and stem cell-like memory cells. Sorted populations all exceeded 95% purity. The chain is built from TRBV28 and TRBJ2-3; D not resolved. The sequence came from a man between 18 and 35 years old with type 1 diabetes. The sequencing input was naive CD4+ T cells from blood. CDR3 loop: CASSGGLFTQYF. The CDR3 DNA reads TGTGCCAGCAGTGGCGGATTGTTTACGCAGTATTTT.